A single sample gave rise to the 27 T cell receptor beta chains below, sequenced in a study of PD-L1 blockade in urothelial cancer. The table came from immunoSEQ multiplex PCR; TCRdb's copy has only in-frame clones and leaves some out. Counted here are approximately 50,000 clones, about 80% occurring once; the ten biggest clones make up 3% to 4%. Time point meaning: pretreatment peripheral blood. The specimen comprised PBMCs, sampled around atezolizumab (anti-PD-L1) treatment. These receptors were collected from a man aged 65 to 79 with urothelial cancer.

The V and J genes are TRBV20-1 and TRBJ1-1; weak D call: TRBD1 (6 bases). This CDR3 contains 9 residues. The germline CDR1 and CDR2 sequences are DFQATT and SNEGSKA (reference sequence). CDR3 residues: CKGGGEAFF. CDR3 bases: TGCAAGGGTGGGGGCGAAGCTTTCTTT.

V and J are TRBV7-3 and TRBJ1-1, with a tentative D call TRBD1 (5 bases). This CDR3 comprises 16 residues. Germline V gives CDR1 SGHTA, CDR2 FQGTGA. Trimming shortened V by 5 bases and J by 4 bases, and 20 bases separated the two germline ends. CDR3 in amino acids: CASSPPGRGSTTEAFF. The CDR3 DNA follows: TGTGCCAGCAGCCCGCCGGGTCGGGGGAGTACCACTGAAGCTTTCTTT.

The chain uses TRBV19 and TRBJ2-7; TRBD2 is a possible D gene (5 bases). From germline, CDR1 is LNHDA and CDR2 SQIVND (reference sequence). This CDR3 comprises 14 residues. Trimming took off 5 bases at V and 3 bases at J, with 14 bases between the two ends. The CDR3 nucleotides are TGTGCCAGTAGTTCCCGGACGGGAAACTACGAGCAGTACTTC. Translated: CASSSRTGNYEQYF.

This chain joins TRBV2 and TRBJ2-1; 9 bases line up with TRBD1. V gave up 5 bases and J gave up 0 bases; unmatched junction bases: 5. CDR3 length: 16 amino acids. Germline V lookup: CDR1 SNHLY, CDR2 FYNNEI. This CDR3 reads CASSPGQGSSYNEQFF. CDR3 nucleotides: TGTGCCAGCAGTCCGGGACAGGGAAGCTCCTACAATGAGCAGTTCTTC. Full variable domain (outside the CDR3, taken from reference TRBV2 and TRBJ2-1): EPEVTQTPSHQVTQMGQEVILRCVPISNHLYFYWYRQILGQKVEFLVSFYNNEISEKSEIFDDQFSVERPDGSNFTLKIRSTKLEDSAMYFCASSPGQGSSYNEQFFGPGTRLTVL.

The rearrangement links TRBV18 to TRBJ2-7; D gene uncertain. Germline assignment: CDR1 KGHSH and CDR2 LQKENI. The CDR3 has 13 amino acids. V was shortened by 3 bases and J by 0 bases, with 6 bases between the two germline ends. The CDR3 loop reads CASSPFSSYEQYF. As DNA, the CDR3 is TGTGCCAGCTCACCGTTCAGCTCCTACGAGCAGTACTTC.

This clone came up once. V usage is TRBV27 and J usage is TRBJ2-6; D is unclear. Germline V CDR1 and CDR2: MNHEY, SMNVEV (reference sequence). The CDR3 is 13 amino acids. V dropped 5 bases and J dropped 4 bases, with 6 bases sitting between them. The CDR3 nucleotides read TGTGCCAGCAGTCCCTCGGGGGCCAACGTCCTGACTTTC. Protein sequence: CASSPSGANVLTF.

This clone was counted once. This rearrangement joins TRBV4-3 to TRBJ2-5; TRBD2 agrees at 13 bases. CDR3 length: 17 residues. V was pared by 3 bases and J by 3 bases, with 7 bases of the junction left unmatched. Germline CDR1 and CDR2: LGHNA and YSLEER. This CDR3 reads CASSQGTSGGAEETQYF. The CDR3 DNA is TGCGCCAGCAGCCAGGGTACTAGCGGGGGGGCCGAAGAGACCCAGTACTTC.

This chain connects TRBV19 to TRBJ2-3; D may be TRBD1 (6 bases). The CDR3 runs to 14 residues. Germline values: CDR1 LNHDA, CDR2 SQIVND (reference sequence). Deletions cut 5 bases from V and 0 bases from J, with 9 bases between. CDR3 region: CASSVQGSTDTQYF. CDR3 DNA sequence: TGTGCCAGTAGTGTACAGGGTAGCACAGATACGCAGTATTTT.

On this clone: At one end the junction does not follow the germline gene, possibly because of a read error. The chain is built from TRBV28 and TRBJ2-7; 9 bases are a match to TRBD1. Germline V gene sequence: CDR1 MDHEN, CDR2 SYDVKM. The CDR3 length is 12 residues. CDR3 sequence (DNA): TGTGCCAGCAGCAACACAGGGGGCCCCTTTTTCTTC. It translates to CASSNTGGPFFF.

V is TRBV4-2 and J is TRBJ1-2; possible D gene TRBD1, 6 bases. Germline loops: CDR1 LGHNA, CDR2 YNFKEQ. V lost 1 base to trimming and J lost 5 bases, with 11 bases between them. The CDR3 covers 14 residues. CDR3: CASSQGGQVYGYTF. CDR3 DNA: TGTGCCAGCAGCCAAGGGGGGCAGGTTTATGGCTACACCTTC.

In nucleotides, the CDR3 is TGCGCCAGCAGCCAAGATAGGAGTGCGGGGTACGCTTTCTTT. This sequence encodes CASSQDRSAGYAFF. The genes are TRBV4-1 and TRBJ1-1; unclear D gene. The CDR3 is made up of 14 amino acids. In germline, CDR1 is MGHRA, CDR2 YSYEKL. Trimming removed 0 bases from V and 11 bases from J, with 16 bases in between.

This chain connects TRBV6-5 to TRBJ2-7; weak D call: TRBD2 (6 bases). The germline gives CDR1 MNHEY, CDR2 SVGAGI. The V and J ends lost 2 bases and 5 bases respectively, with 7 bases between them. This CDR3 has 12 amino acids. The chain's CDR3 is CASSYRRDEQYF. DNA for the CDR3: TGTGCCAGCAGTTACAGGAGGGACGAGCAGTACTTC.

This clone appeared a few times. The chain is built from TRBV27 and TRBJ2-5; the D is unclear. The CDR3 is 14 amino acids. Germline-derived CDR1 and CDR2 are MNHEY and SMNVEV (reference sequence). V was shortened by 5 bases and J by 5 bases, with 15 bases between the two germline ends. The CDR3 DNA reads as TGTGCCAGCAGTCAATACGGAGTCCGGGAGACCCAGTACTTC. Translation: CASSQYGVRETQYF.

This sequence joins TRBV6-5 and TRBJ2-1, with TRBD2 matching over 11 bases. J lost 9 bases, V lost 7 bases, and 11 bases had no gene match. Germline CDR1 MNHEY, CDR2 SVGAGI. There are 15 residues in the CDR3. For the CDR3, the DNA is TGTGCCAGCACCCGTGTACTAGCGGGAGCCACTGAGCAGTTCTTC. Its protein is CASTRVLAGATEQFF.

This chain joins TRBV9 and TRBJ2-7; 8 bases map to TRBD2. This CDR3 has 14 residues. In germline, CDR1 is SGDLS, CDR2 YYNGEE. The V and J ends lost 0 bases and 3 bases, in that order; junction bases with no gene match: 2. The CDR3 DNA follows: TGTGCCAGCAGCGTAGGGAGCGGGAGCTACGAGCAGTACTTC. Translation gives CASSVGSGSYEQYF.

This sequence joins TRBV4-1 and TRBJ2-3, with 7 nucleotides matching TRBD2. This CDR3 is built from 13 residues. J gave up 6 bases and V 6 bases, and 6 bases lay outside the gene matches. The germline CDR1 and CDR2 sequences are MGHRA and YSYEKL. The DNA of the CDR3 is TGCGCCAGCAGAAACGGGCGGGGGGATACGCAGTATTTT. The encoded protein is CASRNGRGDTQYF.

The rearrangement links TRBV7-2 to TRBJ2-7, with D maybe TRBD2 (7 bases). This CDR3 has 14 amino acids. CDR1 is SGHTA, CDR2 FQGNSA, per germline. Trimming took 2 bases from V and 3 from J, leaving 11 bases between them. CDR3 bases: TGTGCCAGCAGCTTACCGGGGGGCGTCTACGAGCAGTACTTC. As protein: CASSLPGGVYEQYF.

Only one count was recorded for this clone. The chain is built from TRBV18 and TRBJ1-1; 9 bases are shared with TRBD1. The CDR3 totals 16 residues. The germline CDR1 and CDR2 sequences are KGHSH and LQKENI. With 2 bases clipped from V and 0 bases from J, the junction kept 4 bases outside the gene matches. CDR3 region: CASSPGQGKLNTEAFF. The DNA for the CDR3 is TGTGCCAGCTCACCAGGACAGGGGAAACTGAACACTGAAGCTTTCTTT.

This clone is medium-sized. The V call is TRBV9, the J call TRBJ1-2; 8 nucleotides line up with TRBD1. V shed 4 bases, J shed 6 bases, and the junction held 8 bases outside the gene matches. There are 14 residues in the CDR3. Germline V gives CDR1 SGDLS, CDR2 YYNGEE. In nucleotides, the CDR3 is TGTGCCAGCAGCCTTTTCTCAGGGGGCGATGGCTACACCTTC. Protein: CASSLFSGGDGYTF.

This chain uses TRBV2 with TRBJ2-3, with 9 bases that match TRBD2. Looked up from germline, CDR1 is SNHLY and CDR2 is FYNNEI. Trimming removed 6 bases from V and 0 bases from J; junction bases left unmatched: 4. CDR3 length equals 15 residues. CDR3 sequence reads: CASSLLAGSTDTQYF. CDR3 in DNA: TGTGCCAGCAGCCTGCTAGCGGGAAGCACAGATACGCAGTATTTT.

V gene TRBV11-1 combines with J gene TRBJ2-1; TRBD1 agrees at 7 bases. The CDR3 has 14 residues. The germline gives CDR1 SGHAT, CDR2 FQDESV (reference sequence). Unmatched junction bases numbered 6, after V lost 7 bases and J lost 3 bases. The CDR3 region has the DNA TGTGCCAGCAATGACAGGGTCGACTACAATGAGCAGTTCTTC. This gives the protein CASNDRVDYNEQFF.

The J gene is TRBJ2-4, the V gene TRBV28; 9 nucleotides line up with TRBD1. The germline V gene encodes CDR1 MDHEN and CDR2 SYDVKM. This CDR3 comprises 16 residues. Trimming at V came to 7 bases and at J to 1 base, leaving 8 bases not matched to a gene. The CDR3: CASTPNGQGAKNIQYF. The DNA for the CDR3 is TGTGCCAGCACTCCAAACGGACAGGGGGCCAAAAACATTCAGTACTTC.

The gene calls are TRBV30 and TRBJ2-7; 11 nucleotides line up with TRBD2. The CDR3 extends over 15 amino acids. In germline, CDR1 is GTSNPN, CDR2 SVGIG (reference sequence). V was clipped by 1 base and J by 7 bases; unmatched bases: 9. CDR3 DNA sequence: TGTGCCTGGAGTGCTCTAGCGGGGGGAACGGGGGAGCAGTACTTC. Protein product: CAWSALAGGTGEQYF.

This rearrangement joins TRBV11-2 to TRBJ2-1, with 7 positions matching TRBD2. Germline V gene sequence: CDR1 SGHAT, CDR2 FQNNGV. The CDR3 extends over 16 amino acids. V was pared by 5 bases and J by 8 bases, with 15 bases of the junction left unmatched. The CDR3 sequence is CASSQRVLALSDEQFF. The CDR3 nucleotides are TGTGCCAGCAGCCAGAGGGTACTAGCGCTAAGCGATGAGCAGTTCTTC.

The chain couples TRBV7-2 to TRBJ2-7; TRBD2 matches 9 bases. Losses at the gene ends were 0 bases for V and 4 bases for J; bases not matched to a gene: 7. This CDR3 has 16 residues. Germline V gene sequence: CDR1 SGHTA, CDR2 FQGNSA. The CDR3 loop reads CASSLAAGGSKYEQYF. In DNA form, the CDR3 reads TGTGCCAGCAGCTTAGCGGCGGGGGGGTCAAAATACGAGCAGTACTTC.

The genes are TRBV19 and TRBJ2-7; a weak D match, TRBD1 (6 bases). V was shortened by 5 bases and J by 4 bases, with 18 bases between the two germline ends. This CDR3 region has 15 residues. Germline values: CDR1 LNHDA, CDR2 SQIVND (reference sequence). The CDR3 coding sequence is TGTGCCAGTAGTCCCTCCACAGGGTCCGGTTACGAGCAGTACTTC. It yields the protein CASSPSTGSGYEQYF. Full variable domain (rest looked up from reference TRBV19 and TRBJ2-7): DGGITQSPKYLFRKEGQNVTLSCEQNLNHDAMYWYRQDPGQGLRLIYYSQIVNDFQKGDIAEGYSVSREKKESFPLTVTSAQKNPTAFYLCASSPSTGSGYEQYFGPGTRLTVT.

The rearrangement links TRBV6-1 to TRBJ2-7; 13 bases match TRBD2. Trimming removed 7 bases from V and 0 bases from J; junction bases left unmatched: 3. The CDR3 is 15 amino acids. Germline V CDR1 and CDR2: MNHNS, SASEGT. The CDR3 loop reads CASMRTSGGSYEQYF. CDR3 in DNA: TGTGCCAGCATGAGGACTAGCGGGGGCTCCTACGAGCAGTACTTC.